Shown below are 17 T cell receptor beta chains from a single sample sequenced in a study of shared T cell receptors in the human thymus. Only in-frame clones appear in the TCRdb table, and some are missing; sequencing was by immunoSEQ multiplex PCR. The data show roughly 560,000 clones, with around 82% seen just once and around 0.012% held by the top ten. This sample also belongs to another study, concerning human thymus T cells.

Specimen: thymocytes. The receptor set was obtained from a boy younger than two with a congenital heart defect.

V usage is TRBV4-1 and J usage is TRBJ1-1, with D perhaps matching TRBD1 (6 bases). The ends were cut back, 1 base at V and 2 bases at J, with 17 bases in the middle. The CDR3 covers 17 residues. Germline loops: CDR1 MGHRA, CDR2 YSYEKL. CDR3 residues: CASSQVRQQGINTEAFF. The DNA of the CDR3 is TGCGCCAGCAGCCAAGTTCGGCAACAGGGAATCAACACTGAAGCTTTCTTT.

This clone is a singleton in its sample. The chain is built from TRBV7-8 and TRBJ2-1; D might be TRBD2 (6 bases). The CDR3 has 13 amino acids. Germline CDR1 is SGHVS and CDR2 is FQNEAQ. V was cut by 4 bases and J by 8 bases, with 12 bases left in between. In DNA, the CDR3 is TGTGCCAGCAGCTCGGGGGTCCTAGATGAGCAGTTCTTC. Its translation is CASSSGVLDEQFF.

The genes are TRBV30 and TRBJ2-7; 11 bases map to TRBD1. Germline-derived CDR1 and CDR2 are GTSNPN and SVGIG (reference sequence). The CDR3 extends over 13 amino acids. Unmatched junction bases numbered 2, after V lost 1 base and J lost 6 bases. The CDR3 sequence: CAWSGDRGSEQYF. Written as DNA, the CDR3 is TGTGCCTGGAGTGGGGACAGGGGGAGCGAGCAGTACTTC.

The chain has TRBV5-1 and TRBJ2-1; 15 bases fit TRBD2. Germline assignment: CDR1 SGHRS and CDR2 YFSETQ. This CDR3 region has 16 residues. Trimming at V came to 3 bases and at J to 5 bases, leaving 3 bases not matched to a gene. CDR3 DNA sequence: TGCGCCAGCAGCTGGACTAGCGGGAGGGCCCACAATGAGCAGTTCTTC. It specifies CASSWTSGRAHNEQFF.

The genes are TRBV21-1 and TRBJ2-2; the D segment call TRBD1 is taken from the table without a DNA check. TRBV21-1 is reported as a pseudogene. This CDR3 region has 14 residues. CDR3 nucleotides: TGTGCCAGCAGCGGACATAGATGCACCGGGGAGCTGTTTTTT. Protein: CASSGHRCTGELFF.

This clone was seen a single time. The chain recombines TRBV27 with TRBJ2-7, with 12 bases identical to TRBD1. V lost 4 bases to trimming and J lost 4 bases; unmatched junction nucleotides: 5. The V gene's germline CDR1 is MNHEY and CDR2 SMNVEV (reference sequence). The CDR3 has 15 amino acids. CDR3 loop: CASSSTGQGAYEQYF. The DNA of the CDR3 is TGTGCCAGCAGTTCGACGGGACAGGGGGCGTACGAGCAGTACTTC.

This clone came up once. This chain connects TRBV5-6 to TRBJ2-3; D remains ambiguous. This CDR3 is 15 amino acids long. Trimming removed 0 bases from V and 0 bases from J, with 8 bases in between. The V gene's germline CDR1 is SGHDT and CDR2 YYEEEE. CDR3 DNA: TGTGCCAGCAGCTTGGTCTTGTCTAGCACAGATACGCAGTATTTT. Its protein product is CASSLVLSSTDTQYF.

The CDR3 DNA follows: TGCGCCAGCAGGGGCGGACTCGGGGAGACCCAGTACTTC. Protein: CASRGGLGETQYF. The chain combines TRBV4-3 with TRBJ2-5; D is possibly TRBD2 (5 bases). CDR1 is LGHNA and CDR2 is YSLEER in the germline V gene. This CDR3 has 13 amino acids. Trimming took off 6 bases at V and 5 bases at J, with 13 bases between the two ends.

CDR3 sequence reads: CASSSLRGYTF. The CDR3 DNA sequence: TGTGCCAGCAGTTCATTGAGGGGCTACACCTTC. The genes are TRBV2 and TRBJ1-2, with D uncertain. The ends were cut back, 5 bases at V and 8 bases at J, with 9 bases in the middle. Germline assignment: CDR1 SNHLY and CDR2 FYNNEI. The CDR3 spans 11 residues. The full variable domain, its missing parts supplied by reference TRBV2 and TRBJ1-2, is EPEVTQTPSHQVTQMGQEVILRCVPISNHLYFYWYRQILGQKVEFLVSFYNNEISEKSEIFDDQFSVERPDGSNFTLKIRSTKLEDSAMYFCASSSLRGYTFGSGTRLTVV.

The V call is TRBV6-6, the J call TRBJ2-7; D not certain. With 5 bases removed from V and 3 bases from J, the gap between germline ends came to 5 bases. This CDR3 region has 11 residues. CDR1 and CDR2 from the germline V gene are MNHNY and SVGAGI (reference sequence). The CDR3 DNA sequence: TGTGCCAGCAGTAATAGCTACGAGCAGTACTTC. It is translated as CASSNSYEQYF.

There are a few counts of this clone. The rearrangement joins TRBV19 to TRBJ1-5; D is perhaps TRBD1 (6 bases). This CDR3 contains 14 residues. Germline V gene data show CDR1 as LNHDA and CDR2 as SQIVND (reference sequence). Deletions cut 9 bases from V and 4 bases from J, with 16 bases between. The CDR3 region has the DNA TGTGCCAGCGAGTATACAGGGCATAATCAGCCCCAGCATTTT. Protein: CASEYTGHNQPQHF.

The chain couples TRBV5-4 to TRBJ1-3; D perhaps matches TRBD1 (5 bases). The CDR3 has 14 residues. CDR1 is SGHNT and CDR2 is YYREEE in the germline V gene (reference sequence). V was cut by 6 bases and J by 3 bases, with 13 bases left in between. In DNA, the CDR3 is TGTGCCAGCACCCCCGGGGGGGTTGGAAACACCATATATTTT. Amino acid sequence: CASTPGGVGNTIYF.

The chain couples TRBV7-8 to TRBJ2-7; D is possibly TRBD2 (7 bases). The CDR3 has 15 amino acids. V lost 5 bases and J lost 1, with 15 bases in between. The germline V gene encodes CDR1 SGHVS and CDR2 FQNEAQ. The CDR3 region is CASSRRAGASYEQYF. For the CDR3, the DNA is TGTGCCAGCAGCCGCCGTGCGGGGGCGTCCTACGAGCAGTACTTC.

The chain carries TRBV15 and TRBJ2-1; 11 nucleotides line up with TRBD2. Trimming cost V 1 base and J 1 base; bases outside gene matches: 9. Germline CDR1 reads LNHNV; CDR2 reads YYDKDF (reference sequence). This CDR3 contains 19 residues. The CDR3 loop is CATSRGASGRSLSYNEQFF. Here the CDR3 DNA reads TGTGCCACCAGCAGAGGGGCTAGCGGGAGGTCTCTGTCCTACAATGAGCAGTTCTTC.

This sequence joins TRBV5-1 and TRBJ2-5, with D possibly being TRBD2 (6 bases). Germline CDR1 is SGHRS and CDR2 is YFSETQ. V lost 4 bases and J lost 2, with 18 bases in between. The CDR3 extends over 16 amino acids. In DNA, the CDR3 is TGCGCCAGCAGCCGGGGGTTAGCTTTGGAACAAGAGACCCAGTACTTC. Amino acids: CASSRGLALEQETQYF.

The chain links TRBV2 to TRBJ2-1; TRBD2 agrees at 8 bases. V gave up 7 bases and J gave up 9 bases; unmatched junction bases: 14. CDR1 is SNHLY, CDR2 FYNNEI, per germline. The CDR3 sequence is 15 residues long. The chain's CDR3 is CASTPGGPVFFEQFF. The CDR3 region has the DNA TGTGCCAGCACTCCGGGAGGGCCGGTTTTTTTTGAGCAGTTCTTC.

The chain joins TRBV6-1 to TRBJ1-2; 8 bases agree with TRBD1. This CDR3 comprises 15 residues. After removal of 5 bases from V and 4 bases from J, the junction contained 9 bases not matched to a gene. CDR1 and CDR2 from the germline V gene are MNHNS and SASEGT. Here the CDR3 reads CASSPRGQAPYGYTF. The CDR3 nucleotides read TGTGCCAGCAGTCCGCGGGGACAGGCTCCCTATGGCTACACCTTC.